Below, one T cell receptor beta chain is given with its context. Its antigen remains unidentified. The data were obtained in a study of shared clonotypes between healthy human individuals. Overall study context: Aged between 18 and 49, the donors were a couple of women and a few men. General study findings and limits: Generation probability values for non-shared clonotypes were lower than those for clonotypes shared by all four donors. The donor pool, a small one, limited the genetic and exposure-history diversity represented. Specimens sampled were limited to blood, with tissue repertoires likely differing.

CDR1 is SGHTA, CDR2 FQGNSA, per germline. This CDR3 spans 14 amino acids. V lost 6 bases and J lost 4, with 15 bases in between. Measured with immunoSEQ multiplex PCR; TCRdb has only the in-frame clones, and not every one. Here the sample spans about 2 million clones, around 95% being singletons. This clonotype was obtained from a man aged 18 to 35 in good health. This chain links TRBV7-2 with TRBJ1-2, with D tentatively TRBD1 (5 bases). Material for sequencing was naive CD4+ T cells sorted from blood. Stated subset: CD45RA+ positively selected. The CDR3: CASSSIPGGYGYTF. The DNA of the CDR3 is TGTGCCAGCAGTTCTATTCCCGGGGGCTATGGCTACACCTTC.